These T cell receptor beta chains were read from a single sample in a study of OX40 agonist ivuxolimab in advanced cancers. Measured with immunoSEQ multiplex PCR; TCRdb has only the in-frame clones, and not every one. The sample holds just under 75,000 clones, 75% to 95% seen once. The sequences come from CD4+ or CD8+ T cells sorted from blood, collected in a trial of the OX40 agonist ivuxolimab. All receptors come from an adult with an advanced solid tumor such as melanoma, head and neck, liver or kidney cancer. CDR3s include the opening cysteine and the closing phenylalanine or tryptophan. Each record gives: CDR3 protein, CDR3 DNA, V gene, J gene, D gene, clone size. D genes are given only for firm matches. Clone size is shown for a subset of rows, as once, few, many or a class of expanded clone.

CDR3 protein: CASSIGGSLNEKLFF
CDR3 DNA: TGTGCCAGTAGTATAGGTGGCAGCCTAAATGAAAAACTGTTTTTT
V gene: TRBV19
J gene: TRBJ1-4
D gene: NA
clone size: once

CDR3 protein: CASSPSLAEKETQYF
CDR3 DNA: TGTGCTAGCAGCCCCAGTCTAGCAGAGAAAGAGACCCAGTACTTC
V gene: TRBV7-7
J gene: TRBJ2-5
D gene: NA
clone size: NA

CDR3 protein: CASTGGLSQETQYF
CDR3 DNA: TGTGCCAGCACCGGGGGGCTTTCCCAAGAGACCCAGTACTTC
V gene: TRBV6-6
J gene: TRBJ2-5
D gene: NA
clone size: once

CDR3 protein: CATGRSGTNTGELFF
CDR3 DNA: TGTGCCACGGGACGTAGCGGGACGAACACCGGGGAGCTGTTTTTT
V gene: TRBV9
J gene: TRBJ2-2
D gene: TRBD2
clone size: NA

CDR3 protein: CASSEVPTSTDTQYF
CDR3 DNA: TGTGCCAGCAGCGAAGTGCCGACTAGCACAGATACGCAGTATTTT
V gene: TRBV5-6
J gene: TRBJ2-3
D gene: NA
clone size: NA

CDR3 protein: CASSWGLTTNEQFF
CDR3 DNA: TGTGCCAGCAGCTGGGGACTTACCACCAATGAGCAGTTCTTC
V gene: TRBV7-2
J gene: TRBJ2-1
D gene: NA
clone size: NA

CDR3 protein: CASSPGRVVETQYF
CDR3 DNA: TGTGCCAGCAGCCCCGGTCGGGTGGTGGAGACCCAGTACTTC
V gene: TRBV7-9
J gene: TRBJ2-5
D gene: NA
clone size: NA

CDR3 protein: CAISEYFNIQYF
CDR3 DNA: TGTGCCATCAGTGAGTACTTCAACATTCAGTACTTC
V gene: TRBV10-3
J gene: TRBJ2-4
D gene: NA
clone size: few

CDR3 protein: CASSTGRGREQYF
CDR3 DNA: TGTGCCAGCAGTACGGGACGGGGGAGGGAGCAGTACTTC
V gene: TRBV6-5
J gene: TRBJ2-7
D gene: NA
clone size: NA

CDR3 protein: CASSLIGDQPQHF
CDR3 DNA: TGTGCCAGCAGCTTGATAGGGGATCAGCCCCAGCATTTT
V gene: TRBV11-3
J gene: TRBJ1-5
D gene: NA
clone size: NA

CDR3 protein: CASSAGTPGPKNIQYF
CDR3 DNA: TGTGCCAGCAGCGCCGGGACGCCCGGCCCCAAAAACATTCAGTACTTC
V gene: TRBV11-2
J gene: TRBJ2-4
D gene: NA
clone size: NA

CDR3 protein: CASSLGRGYEQYF
CDR3 DNA: TGTGCCAGCAGCTTAGGTCGAGGTTACGAGCAGTACTTC
V gene: TRBV7-6
J gene: TRBJ2-7
D gene: NA
clone size: NA

CDR3 protein: CASSGKETQYF
CDR3 DNA: TGTGCCAGCAGTGGCAAAGAGACCCAGTACTTC
V gene: TRBV2
J gene: TRBJ2-5
D gene: NA
clone size: NA

CDR3 protein: CASSPRQPDGYTF
CDR3 DNA: TGTGCCAGTAGTCCACGACAGCCGGATGGCTACACCTTC
V gene: TRBV19
J gene: TRBJ1-2
D gene: NA
clone size: NA

CDR3 protein: CASSSTAGGTGELFF
CDR3 DNA: TGTGCCAGCAGCTCCACCGCGGGGGGCACCGGGGAGCTGTTTTTT
V gene: TRBV11-2
J gene: TRBJ2-2
D gene: TRBD2
clone size: NA

CDR3 protein: CASSPDSGRGEQYF
CDR3 DNA: TGTGCCAGCAGTCCGGATAGCGGGAGGGGGGAGCAGTACTTC
V gene: TRBV6-5
J gene: TRBJ2-7
D gene: TRBD2
clone size: NA

CDR3 protein: CASSQHGTENEKLFF
CDR3 DNA: TGTGCCAGCAGCCAGCACGGGACAGAGAATGAAAAACTGTTTTTT
V gene: TRBV28
J gene: TRBJ1-4
D gene: TRBD1
clone size: NA

CDR3 protein: CASSVVGLAGETQYF
CDR3 DNA: TGTGCCAGCAGCGTAGTTGGGCTAGCGGGAGAGACCCAGTACTTC
V gene: TRBV9
J gene: TRBJ2-5
D gene: TRBD2
clone size: NA

CDR3 protein: CASTQLSTDTQYF
CDR3 DNA: TGTGCCAGCACCCAGTTATCCACAGATACGCAGTATTTT
V gene: TRBV6-1
J gene: TRBJ2-3
D gene: NA
clone size: NA

CDR3 protein: CASSLGAAGGSYEQYF
CDR3 DNA: TGTGCCAGCAGCTTGGGGGCTGCGGGAGGCTCCTACGAGCAGTACTTC
V gene: TRBV5-6
J gene: TRBJ2-7
D gene: TRBD2
clone size: NA

CDR3 protein: CASSLMFGRTSGELFF
CDR3 DNA: TGTGCCAGCAGCCTCATGTTTGGGCGAACGAGCGGGGAGCTGTTTTTT
V gene: TRBV7-2
J gene: TRBJ2-2
D gene: NA
clone size: NA

CDR3 protein: CASSFSLAGTDTQYF
CDR3 DNA: TGTGCCAGCAGTTTTAGCCTAGCAGGAACAGATACGCAGTATTTT
V gene: TRBV27
J gene: TRBJ2-3
D gene: NA
clone size: NA

CDR3 protein: CASSPGPSNEQYF
CDR3 DNA: TGTGCCAGCAGCCCCGGCCCCTCCAACGAGCAGTACTTC
V gene: TRBV5-6
J gene: TRBJ2-7
D gene: NA
clone size: NA

CDR3 protein: CASSSTGAPYNEQFF
CDR3 DNA: TGTGCCAGCAGTTCTACGGGAGCGCCCTACAATGAGCAGTTCTTC
V gene: TRBV11-3
J gene: TRBJ2-1
D gene: NA
clone size: NA

CDR3 protein: CASSPLVAVSTGELFF
CDR3 DNA: TGTGCCAGCTCACCACTCGTTGCGGTCTCCACCGGGGAGCTGTTTTTT
V gene: TRBV18
J gene: TRBJ2-2
D gene: NA
clone size: NA

CDR3 protein: CASSSQREGVDTEELFF
CDR3 DNA: TGTGCCAGTAGTTCCCAGCGGGAGGGGGTGGACACCGAGGAGCTGTTTTTT
V gene: TRBV19
J gene: TRBJ2-2
D gene: TRBD2
clone size: NA

CDR3 protein: CAISEITGGYNEQFF
CDR3 DNA: TGTGCCATCAGTGAAATAACGGGAGGATACAATGAGCAGTTCTTC
V gene: TRBV10-3
J gene: TRBJ2-1
D gene: TRBD2
clone size: few

CDR3 protein: CASSLEERGHYEQYF
CDR3 DNA: TGTGCCAGCAGTTTAGAGGAGCGGGGCCACTACGAGCAGTACTTC
V gene: TRBV28
J gene: TRBJ2-7
D gene: TRBD2
clone size: NA

CDR3 protein: CASSQDMGQDTGELFF
CDR3 DNA: TGCGCCAGCAGCCAAGATATGGGACAGGACACCGGGGAGCTGTTTTTT
V gene: TRBV4-3
J gene: TRBJ2-2
D gene: TRBD1
clone size: few

CDR3 protein: CASSFAGRHEQYF
CDR3 DNA: TGTGCCAGCAGCTTTGCAGGGCGACACGAGCAGTACTTC
V gene: TRBV7-6
J gene: TRBJ2-7
D gene: NA
clone size: NA

CDR3 protein: CASSTMDRGGSPLHF
CDR3 DNA: TGCGCCAGCAGCACGATGGACAGGGGCGGTTCACCCCTCCACTTT
V gene: TRBV5-1
J gene: TRBJ1-6
D gene: TRBD1
clone size: NA

CDR3 protein: CAWSVRAGGAGQPQHF
CDR3 DNA: TGTGCCTGGAGTGTAAGGGCAGGGGGCGCAGGACAGCCCCAGCATTTT
V gene: TRBV30
J gene: TRBJ1-5
D gene: TRBD1
clone size: NA

CDR3 protein: CASTGDPRNEQFF
CDR3 DNA: TGTGCCAGCACGGGAGACCCGAGAAATGAGCAGTTCTTC
V gene: TRBV11-2
J gene: TRBJ2-1
D gene: NA
clone size: NA

CDR3 protein: CASSLVGEKLFF
CDR3 DNA: TGTGCCAGCAGCTTAGTGGGTGAAAAACTGTTTTTT
V gene: TRBV7-9
J gene: TRBJ1-4
D gene: NA
clone size: NA

CDR3 protein: CSARELFQFF
CDR3 DNA: TGCAGTGCTAGAGAACTTTTCCAGTTCTTC
V gene: TRBV20-1
J gene: TRBJ2-1
D gene: NA
clone size: NA

CDR3 protein: CASSEPGRSEQFF
CDR3 DNA: TGTGCCAGCAGCGAACCGGGGAGGAGTGAGCAGTTCTTC
V gene: TRBV5-4
J gene: TRBJ2-1
D gene: NA
clone size: once

CDR3 protein: CASSPGRGETYEQYF
CDR3 DNA: TGTGCCAGCAGTCCAGGCAGGGGCGAAACCTACGAGCAGTACTTC
V gene: TRBV27
J gene: TRBJ2-7
D gene: NA
clone size: NA

CDR3 protein: CASSLGRAGRDTDTQYF
CDR3 DNA: TGTGCCAGCAGCTTAGGACGGGCCGGGCGGGACACAGATACGCAGTATTTT
V gene: TRBV7-9
J gene: TRBJ2-3
D gene: NA
clone size: NA

CDR3 protein: CASSYSSRENTIYF
CDR3 DNA: TGTGCCAGCAGTTACTCGAGCAGGGAAAACACCATATATTTT
V gene: TRBV6-6
J gene: TRBJ1-3
D gene: NA
clone size: NA

CDR3 protein: CASSPVVAAKTQYF
CDR3 DNA: TGTGCCAGCAGCCCGGTGGTAGCTGCAAAGACCCAGTACTTC
V gene: TRBV7-2
J gene: TRBJ2-5
D gene: NA
clone size: NA

CDR3 protein: CASSPRTGNNEQFF
CDR3 DNA: TGTGCCAGCAGCCCGAGGACTGGAAACAATGAGCAGTTCTTC
V gene: TRBV7-8
J gene: TRBJ2-1
D gene: NA
clone size: NA

CDR3 protein: CASSSDLGSNQPQHF
CDR3 DNA: TGTGCCAGCAGTTCCGACCTGGGGAGCAATCAGCCCCAGCATTTT
V gene: TRBV6-6
J gene: TRBJ1-5
D gene: NA
clone size: NA

CDR3 protein: CATRQGAAQMAQHF
CDR3 DNA: TGTGCCACCAGGCAGGGGGCGGCCCAGATGGCCCAGCATTTT
V gene: TRBV19
J gene: TRBJ1-5
D gene: TRBD1
clone size: NA

CDR3 protein: CASSLRDGNEQFF
CDR3 DNA: TGTGCCAGCAGCTTAAGGGACGGGAATGAGCAGTTCTTC
V gene: TRBV7-9
J gene: TRBJ2-1
D gene: NA
clone size: NA

CDR3 protein: CASSSLGRPNKINQPQHF
CDR3 DNA: TGTGCCAGCAGCTCCCTTGGGAGGCCTAACAAAATCAATCAGCCCCAGCATTTT
V gene: TRBV21-1
J gene: TRBJ1-5
D gene: NA
clone size: NA

CDR3 protein: CASSPNPTGPLYGYTF
CDR3 DNA: TGTGCCAGCAGCCCAAACCCGACAGGCCCCCTCTATGGCTACACCTTC
V gene: TRBV7-3
J gene: TRBJ1-2
D gene: NA
clone size: NA

CDR3 protein: CASSLAGNLLSGYTF
CDR3 DNA: TGTGCCAGCAGCTTGGCAGGGAACCTCCTATCTGGCTACACCTTC
V gene: TRBV7-2
J gene: TRBJ1-2
D gene: NA
clone size: NA

CDR3 protein: CASSLGTGEQFF
CDR3 DNA: TGTGCCAGCAGTCTCGGGACGGGGGAGCAGTTCTTC
V gene: TRBV6-4
J gene: TRBJ2-1
D gene: NA
clone size: NA

CDR3 protein: CASVGADTQYF
CDR3 DNA: TGTGCCAGCGTAGGAGCAGATACGCAGTATTTT
V gene: TRBV7-9
J gene: TRBJ2-3
D gene: NA
clone size: NA

CDR3 protein: CAGRGLAGARDEQYF
CDR3 DNA: TGTGCCGGGCGGGGCCTAGCGGGGGCCCGGGACGAGCAGTACTTC
V gene: TRBV6-1
J gene: TRBJ2-7
D gene: TRBD2
clone size: NA

CDR3 protein: CASSILAGGLSEQFF
CDR3 DNA: TGTGCTAGCAGTATACTAGCGGGAGGGCTTTCTGAGCAGTTCTTC
V gene: TRBV7-7
J gene: TRBJ2-1
D gene: TRBD2
clone size: NA

CDR3 protein: CASRQTSTPEFF
CDR3 DNA: TGTGCCAGCAGGCAGACTAGCACCCCGGAGTTCTTC
V gene: TRBV28
J gene: TRBJ2-1
D gene: TRBD2
clone size: NA

CDR3 protein: CAINQGGQRQPQHF
CDR3 DNA: TGTGCAATCAATCAAGGGGGACAGCGTCAGCCCCAGCATTTT
V gene: TRBV28
J gene: TRBJ1-5
D gene: TRBD1
clone size: NA

CDR3 protein: CASSVRAVEQFF
CDR3 DNA: TGTGCCAGTAGTGTTCGGGCGGTTGAGCAGTTCTTC
V gene: TRBV19
J gene: TRBJ2-1
D gene: NA
clone size: NA